This T cell receptor (beta chain) was observed in a study of blood T cell repertoires in COVID-19. The wider study: In each case, the material was cDNA or gDNA derived from T cells, B-cell-depleted T cells, or PBMCs.

The data were produced by immunoSEQ multiplex PCR, yet TCRdb's version contains in-frame clones alone and is incomplete. Altogether 300,000 to 350,000 clones are present, approximately 85% being singletons, with the ten largest covering 2.2%. Recruitment covered 25 or so US areas and drew participants whose ages spanned roughly 18 to 100 years. J gave up 1 base and V 1 base, and 6 bases lay outside the gene matches. Germline V lookup: CDR1 LGHDT, CDR2 YNNKEL (reference sequence). This CDR3 comprises 16 residues. The chain joins TRBV3-1 (or the pseudogene TRBV3-2) to TRBJ1-1, with TRBD1 matching 7 bases. The specimen sequenced was PBMCs or T cells enriched from blood (not recorded which). The TCR comes from a man aged 30-40 years who had recovered from COVID-19. The DNA for the CDR3 is TGTGCCAGCAGCCAAGCCCCGCCAGGGGGGAACACTGAAGCTTTCTTT. Its translation is CASSQAPPGGNTEAFF.